The sample holds a few counts of the clone carrying this T cell receptor (beta chain). The antigen is not known. Primers used in a second PCR of roughly 7 to 12 cycles were a sample-barcoded 5' primer and a J-beta primer mix. One entry per CDR3 protein results from TCRdb running MiXCR on the 5' RACE reads. The data show over a million distinct CDR3 sequences, around 27% seen once. V trimming: 0 bases; J trimming: 4 bases; junction bases outside the gene matches: 12. The CDR3 contains 17 residues. Looked up from germline, CDR1 is DFQATT and CDR2 is SNEGSKA (reference sequence). This entry belongs to a study of blood T cells in healthy people across ages. Study outcomes and limitations: Roughly linearly, TCR beta diversity per million T cells fell as age increased. From one million sequenced T cells, diversity estimates were lower bounds.

These data were also reused for a study on T cells of mothers and their children. That paper adds: The sample comes from some ten healthy Caucasian donors: mothers and children. No clones detected were persistent microchimeric T cell clones.

This chain links TRBV20-1 with TRBJ2-1; 7 nucleotides align to TRBD2. Sequencing was performed on blood. This sequence was found in a girl aged 2-10 years in good health. For the CDR3, the DNA is TGCAGTGCTAGAGATTCGCTAGCGGATAGTCTGTACAATGAGCAGTTCTTC. Its translation is CSARDSLADSLYNEQFF.